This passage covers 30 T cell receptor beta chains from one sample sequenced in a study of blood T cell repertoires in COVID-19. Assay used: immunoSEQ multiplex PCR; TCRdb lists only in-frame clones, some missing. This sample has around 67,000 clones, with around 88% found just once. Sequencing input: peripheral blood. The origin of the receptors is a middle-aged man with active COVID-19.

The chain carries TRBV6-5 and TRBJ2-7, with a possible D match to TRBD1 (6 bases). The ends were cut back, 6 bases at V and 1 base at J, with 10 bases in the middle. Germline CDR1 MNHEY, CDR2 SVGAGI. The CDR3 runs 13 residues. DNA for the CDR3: TGTGCCAGCAGGGCCCAGGGGTCCTACGAGCAGTACTTC. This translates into CASRAQGSYEQYF.

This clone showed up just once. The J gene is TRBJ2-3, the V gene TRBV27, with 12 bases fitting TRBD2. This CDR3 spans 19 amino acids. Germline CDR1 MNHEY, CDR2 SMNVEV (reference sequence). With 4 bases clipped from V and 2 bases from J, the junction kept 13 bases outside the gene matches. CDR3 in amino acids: CASSWRRTSGIWATDTQYF. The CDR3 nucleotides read TGTGCCAGCAGTTGGAGAAGGACTAGCGGGATTTGGGCCACAGATACGCAGTATTTT.

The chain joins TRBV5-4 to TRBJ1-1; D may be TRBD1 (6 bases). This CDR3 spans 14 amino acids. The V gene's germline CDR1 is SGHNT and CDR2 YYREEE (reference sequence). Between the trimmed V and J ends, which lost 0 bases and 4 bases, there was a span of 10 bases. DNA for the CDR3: TGTGCCAGCAGCTTGGACAGGGTCGGCACTGAAGCTTTCTTT. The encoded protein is CASSLDRVGTEAFF. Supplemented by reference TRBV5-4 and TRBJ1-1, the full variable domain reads ETGVTQSPTHLIKTRGQQVTLRCSSQSGHNTVSWYQQALGQGPQFIFQYYREEENGRGNFPPRFSGLQFPNYSSELNVNALELDDSALYLCASSLDRVGTEAFFGQGTRLTVV.

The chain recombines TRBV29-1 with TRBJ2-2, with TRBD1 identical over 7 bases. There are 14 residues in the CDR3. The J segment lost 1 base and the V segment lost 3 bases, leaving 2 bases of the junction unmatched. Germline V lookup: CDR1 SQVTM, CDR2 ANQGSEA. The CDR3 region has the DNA TGCAGCGTTGACAGGACAGGGAACACCGGGGAGCTGTTTTTT. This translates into CSVDRTGNTGELFF.

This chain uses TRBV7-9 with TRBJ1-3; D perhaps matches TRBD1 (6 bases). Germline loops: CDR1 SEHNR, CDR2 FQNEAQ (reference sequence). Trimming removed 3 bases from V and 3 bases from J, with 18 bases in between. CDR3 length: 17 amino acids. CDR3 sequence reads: CASSFLGQGYRGNTIYF. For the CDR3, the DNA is TGTGCCAGCAGCTTTTTAGGGCAGGGGTATCGTGGAAACACCATATATTTT.

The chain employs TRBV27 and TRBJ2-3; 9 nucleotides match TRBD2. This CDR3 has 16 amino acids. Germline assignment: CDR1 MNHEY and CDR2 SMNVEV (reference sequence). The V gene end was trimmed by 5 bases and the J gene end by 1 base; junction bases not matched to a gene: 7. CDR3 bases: TGTGCCAGCAGTCCTCTAGCGGGAATCGGCACAGATACGCAGTATTTT. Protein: CASSPLAGIGTDTQYF.

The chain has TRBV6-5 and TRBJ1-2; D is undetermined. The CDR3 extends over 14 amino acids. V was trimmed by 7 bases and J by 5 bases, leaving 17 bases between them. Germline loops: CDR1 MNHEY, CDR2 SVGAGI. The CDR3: CASTQPGWPYGYTF. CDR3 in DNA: TGTGCCAGCACCCAACCGGGGTGGCCGTATGGCTACACCTTC.

The CDR3 loop reads CASSPNRGAYNSPLHF. The CDR3 DNA follows: TGTGCCAGCAGTCCGAACAGGGGAGCCTATAATTCACCCCTCCACTTT. The gene calls are TRBV3-1 (or the pseudogene TRBV3-2) and TRBJ1-6; the match to TRBD1 covers 7 bases. With V trimmed by 6 bases and J by 2 bases, 7 bases remained unmatched. This CDR3 region has 16 residues. CDR1 is LGHDT and CDR2 is YNNKEL in the germline V gene (reference sequence).

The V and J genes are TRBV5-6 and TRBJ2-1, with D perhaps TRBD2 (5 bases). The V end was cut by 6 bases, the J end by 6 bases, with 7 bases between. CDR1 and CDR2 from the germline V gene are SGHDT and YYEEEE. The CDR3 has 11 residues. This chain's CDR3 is CASNAGNEQFF. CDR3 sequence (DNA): TGTGCCAGCAATGCGGGCAATGAGCAGTTCTTC.

CDR3 DNA: TGTGCCAGCAGTCCACTACTTTGGCGGAGCTCCTACGAGCAGTACTTC. Protein sequence: CASSPLLWRSSYEQYF. V is TRBV27 and J is TRBJ2-7; D not certain. Germline V gives CDR1 MNHEY, CDR2 SMNVEV (reference sequence). The germline V and J ends were trimmed by 5 bases and 0 bases, with 17 bases remaining between them. CDR3 size: 16 residues.

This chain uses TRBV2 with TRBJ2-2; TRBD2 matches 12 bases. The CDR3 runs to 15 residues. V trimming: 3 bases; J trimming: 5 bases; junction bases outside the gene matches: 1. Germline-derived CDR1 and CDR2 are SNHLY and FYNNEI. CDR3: CASSETSGGTGELFF. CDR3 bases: TGTGCCAGCAGTGAGACTAGCGGGGGAACCGGGGAGCTGTTTTTT.

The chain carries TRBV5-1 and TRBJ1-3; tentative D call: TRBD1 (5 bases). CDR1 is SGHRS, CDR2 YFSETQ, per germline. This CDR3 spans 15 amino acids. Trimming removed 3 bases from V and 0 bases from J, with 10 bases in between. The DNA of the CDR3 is TGCGCCAGCAGCTGGGGGGACGGCTCTGGAAACACCATATATTTT. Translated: CASSWGDGSGNTIYF.

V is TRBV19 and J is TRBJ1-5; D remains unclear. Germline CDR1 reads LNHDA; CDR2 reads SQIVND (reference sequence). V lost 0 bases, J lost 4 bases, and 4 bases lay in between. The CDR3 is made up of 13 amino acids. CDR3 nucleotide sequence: TGTGCCAGTAGTATAGAAATAAATCAGCCCCAGCATTTT. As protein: CASSIEINQPQHF.

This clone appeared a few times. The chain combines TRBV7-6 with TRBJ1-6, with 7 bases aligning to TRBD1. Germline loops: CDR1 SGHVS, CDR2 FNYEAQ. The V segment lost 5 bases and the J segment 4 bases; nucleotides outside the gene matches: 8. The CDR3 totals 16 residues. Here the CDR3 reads CASSPSGTAYNSPLHF. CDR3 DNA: TGTGCCAGCAGCCCCTCCGGGACAGCTTATAATTCACCCCTCCACTTT.

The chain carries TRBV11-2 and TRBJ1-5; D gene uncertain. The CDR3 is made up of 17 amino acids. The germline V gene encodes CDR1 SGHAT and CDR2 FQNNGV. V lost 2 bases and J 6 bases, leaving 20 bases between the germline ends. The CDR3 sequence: CASSLFPSSASSQPQHF. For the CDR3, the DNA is TGTGCCAGCAGCTTATTCCCGTCTTCAGCGTCGAGTCAGCCCCAGCATTTT. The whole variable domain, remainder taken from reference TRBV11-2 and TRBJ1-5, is EAGVAQSPRYKIIEKRQSVAFWCNPISGHATLYWYQQILGQGPKLLIQFQNNGVVDDSQLPKDRFSAERLKGVDSTLKIQPAKLEDSAVYLCASSLFPSSASSQPQHFGDGTRLSIL.

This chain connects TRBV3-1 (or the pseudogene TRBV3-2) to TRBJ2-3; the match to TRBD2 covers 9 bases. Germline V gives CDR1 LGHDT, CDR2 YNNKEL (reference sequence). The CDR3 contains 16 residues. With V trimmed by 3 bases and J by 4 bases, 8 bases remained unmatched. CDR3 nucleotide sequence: TGTGCCAGCAGCCACCTGACTAGCGGAGGTCCAGATACGCAGTATTTT. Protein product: CASSHLTSGGPDTQYF.

CDR3 sequence: CASRKDRSQGPQHF. The DNA of the CDR3 is TGTGCCAGCAGGAAGGACAGGTCCCAGGGGCCCCAGCATTTT. The rearrangement uses TRBV6-5 and TRBJ1-5; 7 bases fit TRBD1. The germline V gene encodes CDR1 MNHEY and CDR2 SVGAGI. The CDR3 is made up of 14 amino acids. J gave up 9 bases and V 6 bases, and 11 bases lay outside the gene matches.

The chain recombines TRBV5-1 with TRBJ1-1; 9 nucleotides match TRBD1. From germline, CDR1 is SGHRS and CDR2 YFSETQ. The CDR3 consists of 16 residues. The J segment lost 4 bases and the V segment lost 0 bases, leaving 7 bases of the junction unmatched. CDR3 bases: TGCGCCAGCAGCTTGGGCTGGACAGGGGAGCCCACTGAAGCTTTCTTT. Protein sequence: CASSLGWTGEPTEAFF.

CDR3 DNA: TGTGCCAGCAGCCCTAGGACAGGGGGCTCGGCACCCCTCCACTTT. Its protein is CASSPRTGGSAPLHF. The chain carries TRBV5-4 and TRBJ1-6; TRBD1 aligns across 11 bases. The CDR3 has 15 residues. The V gene's germline CDR1 is SGHNT and CDR2 YYREEE (reference sequence). J gave up 11 bases and V 4 bases, and 8 bases lay outside the gene matches.

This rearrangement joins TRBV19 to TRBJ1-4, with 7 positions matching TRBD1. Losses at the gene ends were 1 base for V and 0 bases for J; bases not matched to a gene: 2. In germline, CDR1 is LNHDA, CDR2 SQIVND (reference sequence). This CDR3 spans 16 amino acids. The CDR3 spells CASSIAGTATNEKLFF. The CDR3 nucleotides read TGTGCCAGTAGTATAGCGGGGACAGCAACTAATGAAAAACTGTTTTTT. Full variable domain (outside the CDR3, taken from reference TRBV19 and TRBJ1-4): DGGITQSPKYLFRKEGQNVTLSCEQNLNHDAMYWYRQDPGQGLRLIYYSQIVNDFQKGDIAEGYSVSREKKESFPLTVTSAQKNPTAFYLCASSIAGTATNEKLFFGSGTQLSVL.

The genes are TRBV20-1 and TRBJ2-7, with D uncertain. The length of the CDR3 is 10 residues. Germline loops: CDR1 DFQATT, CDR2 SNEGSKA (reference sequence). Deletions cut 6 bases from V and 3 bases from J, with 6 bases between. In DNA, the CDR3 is TGCAGTGCCGGGTTCTACGAGCAGTACTTC. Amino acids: CSAGFYEQYF.

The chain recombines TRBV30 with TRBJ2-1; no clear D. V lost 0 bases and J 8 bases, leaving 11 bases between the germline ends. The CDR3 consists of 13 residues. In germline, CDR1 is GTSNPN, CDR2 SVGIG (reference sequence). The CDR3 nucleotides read TGTGCCTGGAGTGTAAGTAGCTTCGATGAGCAGTTCTTC. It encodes CAWSVSSFDEQFF.

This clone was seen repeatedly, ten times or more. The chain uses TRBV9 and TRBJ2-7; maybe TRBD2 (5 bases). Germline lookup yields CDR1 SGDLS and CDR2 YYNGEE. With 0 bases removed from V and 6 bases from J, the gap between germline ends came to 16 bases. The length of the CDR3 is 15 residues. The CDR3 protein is CASSVEGAPRGEQYF. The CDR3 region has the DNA TGTGCCAGCAGCGTAGAAGGAGCCCCTCGGGGCGAGCAGTACTTC.

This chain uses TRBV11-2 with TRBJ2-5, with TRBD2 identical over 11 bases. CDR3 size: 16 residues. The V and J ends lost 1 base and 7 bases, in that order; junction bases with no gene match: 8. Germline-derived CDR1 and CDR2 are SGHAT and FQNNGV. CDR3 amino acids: CASSLGASGGTRTQYF. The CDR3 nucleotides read TGTGCCAGCAGCTTAGGGGCTAGCGGGGGGACTAGGACCCAGTACTTC.

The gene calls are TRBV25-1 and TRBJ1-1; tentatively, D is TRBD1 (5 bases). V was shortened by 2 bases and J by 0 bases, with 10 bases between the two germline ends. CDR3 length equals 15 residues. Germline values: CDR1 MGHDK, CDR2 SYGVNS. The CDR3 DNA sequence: TGTGCCAGCAGTGAAGAAGGGGTTATGAACACTGAAGCTTTCTTT. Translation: CASSEEGVMNTEAFF.

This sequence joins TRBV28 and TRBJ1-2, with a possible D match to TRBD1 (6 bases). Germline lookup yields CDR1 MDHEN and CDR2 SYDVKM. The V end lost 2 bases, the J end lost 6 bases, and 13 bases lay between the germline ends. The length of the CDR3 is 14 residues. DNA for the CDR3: TGTGCCAGCAGTTTACAGGGGAAAATGCATGGCTACACCTTC. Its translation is CASSLQGKMHGYTF.

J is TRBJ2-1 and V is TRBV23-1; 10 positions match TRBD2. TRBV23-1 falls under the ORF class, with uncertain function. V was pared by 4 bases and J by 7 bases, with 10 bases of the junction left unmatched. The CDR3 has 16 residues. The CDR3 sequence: CASSLASGGLRNEQFF. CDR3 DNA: TGCGCCAGCAGTCTAGCTAGCGGGGGACTCAGGAATGAGCAGTTCTTC.

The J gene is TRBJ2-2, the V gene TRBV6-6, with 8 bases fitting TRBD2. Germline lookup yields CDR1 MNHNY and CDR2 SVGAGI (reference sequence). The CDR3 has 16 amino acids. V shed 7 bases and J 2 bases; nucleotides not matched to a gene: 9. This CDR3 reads CASNPSGGPNTGELFF. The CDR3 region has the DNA TGTGCCAGCAACCCGAGCGGGGGTCCAAACACCGGGGAGCTGTTTTTT.

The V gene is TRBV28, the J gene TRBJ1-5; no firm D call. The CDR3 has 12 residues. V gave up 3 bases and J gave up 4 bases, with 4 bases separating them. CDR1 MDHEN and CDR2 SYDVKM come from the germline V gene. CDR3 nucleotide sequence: TGTGCCAGCAGTTTCCCTAATCAGCCCCAGCATTTT. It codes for CASSFPNQPQHF.

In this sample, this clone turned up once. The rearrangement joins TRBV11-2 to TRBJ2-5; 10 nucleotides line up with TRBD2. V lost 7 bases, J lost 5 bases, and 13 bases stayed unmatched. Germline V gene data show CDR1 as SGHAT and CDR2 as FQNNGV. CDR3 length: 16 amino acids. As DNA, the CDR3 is TGTGCCAGCACGAGGGAGCCTAGCGGGGGCTCGGAGACCCAGTACTTC. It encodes CASTREPSGGSETQYF.